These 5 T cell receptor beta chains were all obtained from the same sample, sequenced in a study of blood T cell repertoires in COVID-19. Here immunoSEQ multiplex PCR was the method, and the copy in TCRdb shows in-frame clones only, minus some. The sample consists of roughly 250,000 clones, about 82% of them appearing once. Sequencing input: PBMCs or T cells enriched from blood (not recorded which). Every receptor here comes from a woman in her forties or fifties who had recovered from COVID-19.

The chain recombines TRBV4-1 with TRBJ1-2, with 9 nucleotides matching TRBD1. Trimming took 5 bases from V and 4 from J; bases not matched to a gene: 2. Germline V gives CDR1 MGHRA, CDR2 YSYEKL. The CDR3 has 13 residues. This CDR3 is CASSGTGLYGYTF. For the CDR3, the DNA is TGCGCCAGCAGCGGGACAGGGCTCTATGGCTACACCTTC.

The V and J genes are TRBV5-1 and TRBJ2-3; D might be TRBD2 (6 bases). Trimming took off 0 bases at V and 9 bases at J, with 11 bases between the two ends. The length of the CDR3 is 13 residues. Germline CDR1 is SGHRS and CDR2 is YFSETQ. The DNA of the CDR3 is TGCGCCAGCAGCTTGGATGCCGGGGGAACGCAGTATTTT. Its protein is CASSLDAGGTQYF.

The CDR3 bases are TGTGCCAGCAGCTCGCAGGTGCCCACCGGGGAGCTGTTTTTT. Protein product: CASSSQVPTGELFF. The gene calls are TRBV7-3 and TRBJ2-2; D not certain. The CDR3 loop spans 14 amino acids. Trimming removed 4 bases at V and 4 bases at J, with 10 bases between. Germline CDR1 SGHTA, CDR2 FQGTGA.

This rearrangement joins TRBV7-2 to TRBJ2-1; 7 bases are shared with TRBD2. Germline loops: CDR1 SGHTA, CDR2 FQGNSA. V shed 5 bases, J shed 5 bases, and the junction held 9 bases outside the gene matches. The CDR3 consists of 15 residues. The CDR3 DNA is TGTGCCAGCAGCCCCCGACAGCGGGGCAACAATGAGCAGTTCTTC. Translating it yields CASSPRQRGNNEQFF.

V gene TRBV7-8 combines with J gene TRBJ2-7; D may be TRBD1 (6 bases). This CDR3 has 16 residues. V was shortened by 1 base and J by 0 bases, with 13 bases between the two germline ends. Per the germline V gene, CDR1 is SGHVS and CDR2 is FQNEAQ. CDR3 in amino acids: CASSLVQGDSSYEQYF. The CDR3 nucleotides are TGTGCCAGCAGCTTAGTACAGGGCGACAGCTCCTACGAGCAGTACTTC.